The sequence of this TCR beta chain was determined in a study of T cell responses to AZD1222 COVID-19 vaccine (dated by TCRdb to the early 2020s). As for the study more broadly: AZD1222 recipients whose second dose came at about 4 weeks and those whose second dose came at about 12 weeks were combined into one group, since spike-specific TCR depth and breadth did not differ between the two schedules. Trial participants were enrolled by age into 18-55, 56-69 and 70-plus year subgroups, with roughly 150, 30 and 60 TCR-sequenced participants respectively. TCR sequencing was performed for 230 to 250 trial participants, of whom 200 to 220 were given two doses of AZD1222 and some 26 were given two doses of MenACWY control vaccine. What the work shows at the level of the full study, not this receptor alone: Nearly half of unique spike-specific TCRs reportedly recognized epitopes outside regions mutated in the B.1.351 and B.1.1.7 variants. Most participants were white British and females outnumbered males, and the authors suggested that clonal diversity may have been underestimated. Vaccine-associated CD4 TCRs spanned the whole spike protein, with dominant responses in regions 160-218 and 743-854. After two AZD1222 doses, both the breadth and the depth of spike-specific TCRs were significantly higher than at day 0 and than in MenACWY recipients. Conclusions about previously exposed vaccinees were limited because only a handful of AZD1222 recipients were SARS-CoV-2 seropositive at baseline. The 56-69-year group was small, and its depth increase did not reach significance, likely because of low power. No day 14 peak-response samples were available, so repertoires were characterized only after the peak T cell response.

The CDR3 regions of human TCRbeta chains were subjected to immunosequencing. In the original analysis: TCRs in the repertoires were matched against a reference library of SARS-CoV-2-specific TCRs that had been generated with the MIRA antigen-specificity platform. Breadth meant the fraction of unique TCRs that were SARS-CoV-2-associated, whereas depth meant the fraction of total T cells that were SARS-CoV-2-associated. Each spike-specific TCR was assigned to its reactive spike region and to a CD4 or CD8 class using the MIRA data. Log10-transformed breadth and depth values were compared by one-way ANOVA with Sidak's multiple comparisons tests. Drawn from immuneACCESS, this table holds only the in-frame rearrangements with V and J called that TCRdb kept. Clones are partly lost; checked studies trace under half to an unresolved V gene and leave the rest unexplained. For V, J and clone size, that table is used; D and trimming come from the DNA. This sample holds 65,000 to 80,000 clones; about nine tenths were observed only once. The ten largest clonotypes hold about 23% of the sample.

Comment on this clone: The clone's antigen remains unknown. No base quality information exists; no much larger clone differs at one position.

The germline V gene provides CDR1 SGHTA and CDR2 FQGNSA. The CDR3, from cysteine to phenylalanine, totals 15 residues. Of all the DNA, just the CDR3 is kept, 45 bases in frame from base 1. Germline trimming: 5 bases from V, 5 bases from J; junction bases outside gene matches: 8. The time point label, as the study defines it: baseline before first vaccination. The vaccinee samples were drawn from two UK trials, COV001 and COV002, one of which was a single-blind randomized controlled phase 2/3 trial testing AZD1222 (ChAdOx1 nCoV-19) in healthy adults. Trial participant PBMC samples were collected at day 0 and day 28 after the second dose for TCRbeta chain sequencing.

Sequences were derived from peripheral blood, sampled on day 0 of AZD1222 vaccination. The V and J genes are TRBV7-2 and TRBJ2-2, with 7 bases in between that match TRBD2. The TCR comes from an adult in good health. The DNA is TGTGCCAGCAGCCAAGGGCCCGGGAGGACCGGGGAGCTGTTTTTT. Its translation is CASSQGPGRTGELFF.